One sample yielded the 10 T cell receptor beta chains listed below, sequenced in a study of human T cells and chemical hapten exposure. Regarding time point: patch test 2, 6 weeks after DPC sensitization. Regarding treatment: therapeutic diphenylcyclopropenone sensitization with weekly scalp DPC. TCRdb called the RACE reads again in MiXCR, with one record for every CDR3 protein. The data hold 35,000 to 45,000 distinct CDR3 sequences, with around 9% observed a single time. The material was whole blood, obtained in connection with sensitization to the hapten diphenylcyclopropenone (DPC). The receptors were sampled from a woman aged 35 to 49 with alopecia areata. Some clones in this sample may be carry-over from other donors' samples.

Remarks on this clonotype: A single base separates this from a much larger clone, so it may be a read error. The CDR3 ends on some other residue instead of the conserved phenylalanine or tryptophan, so this is likely a read error. The DNA is omitted, as the CDR3 cannot be located on it reliably, and the CDR3 follows TCRdb's listing. The rearrangement joins TRBV28 to TRBJ2-1; TRBD1 reflects the table's D call only, with no check against the DNA. Per the germline V gene, CDR1 is MDHEN and CDR2 is SYDVKM. The CDR3 numbers 11 amino acids, ends counted. CDR3: CASSLRDRPFL.

In its sample, this clonotype was seen many times. The chain has TRBV7-2 and TRBJ2-1; D may be TRBD1 (6 bases). Germline-derived CDR1 and CDR2 are SGHTA and FQGNSA. The CDR3 is 14 amino acids. The V and J ends lost 1 base and 5 bases respectively, with 9 bases between them. CDR3 sequence: CASSLEQGDNEQFF. The DNA for the CDR3 is TGTGCCAGCAGCTTAGAACAGGGTGACAATGAGCAGTTCTTC.

This clonotype was observed many times. V and J are TRBV12-3 or TRBV12-4 and TRBJ1-3, with a possible D match to TRBD1 (5 bases). CDR3 size: 14 residues. The germline V and J ends were trimmed by 2 bases and 2 bases, with 7 bases remaining between them. CDR3 sequence reads: CASSLRGAGNTIYF. DNA of the CDR3: TGTGCCAGCAGTTTAAGAGGGGCTGGAAACACCATATATTTT.

This clonotype was counted ten times or more. The V gene is TRBV15, the J gene TRBJ1-3; no clear D gene. Germline assignment: CDR1 LNHNV and CDR2 YYDKDF (reference sequence). V was clipped by 0 bases and J by 0 bases, with 6 bases between them. This CDR3 region has 15 residues. CDR3 DNA sequence: TGTGCCACCAGCAGAGATCTGGGCTCTGGAAACACCATATATTTT. Encoded protein: CATSRDLGSGNTIYF. The variable domain in full, completed from reference TRBV15 and TRBJ1-3, reads DAMVIQNPRYQVTQFGKPVTLSCSQTLNHNVMYWYQQKSSQAPKLLFHYYDKDFNNEADTPDNFQSRRPNTSFCFLDIRSPGLGDTAMYLCATSRDLGSGNTIYFGEGSWLTVV.

The chain is built from TRBV11-1 and TRBJ2-2; D tentatively reads TRBD1 or TRBD2 (5 bases each). V was clipped by 5 bases and J by 7 bases, with 14 bases between them. CDR3 size: 14 residues. Germline V CDR1 and CDR2: SGHAT, FQDESV (reference sequence). In DNA form, the CDR3 reads TGTGCCAGCAGCCTTGGTGGGGGAGTCGGGGAGCTGTTTTTT. Its protein product is CASSLGGGVGELFF.

Only a few counts were recorded for this clonotype. The gene calls are TRBV4-1 and TRBJ2-7; the D gene is possibly TRBD2 (6 bases). V lost 7 bases and J 7 bases, leaving 20 bases between the germline ends. The CDR3 loop spans 14 amino acids. Per the germline V gene, CDR1 is MGHRA and CDR2 is YSYEKL. CDR3 in amino acids: CASTLPPRRAEQYF. The CDR3 region has the DNA TGCGCCAGCACCCTACCCCCCCGGAGGGCAGAGCAGTACTTC.

This clonotype has at least ten counts. This chain links TRBV20-1 with TRBJ2-4, with D perhaps TRBD2 (6 bases). Germline V lookup: CDR1 DFQATT, CDR2 SNEGSKA (reference sequence). This CDR3 has 16 residues. V was clipped by 0 bases and J by 0 bases, with 12 bases between them. In DNA form, the CDR3 reads TGCAGTGCTAGAGATGGGGGGAAATTAGCCAAAAACATTCAGTACTTC. This encodes CSARDGGKLAKNIQYF.

The sample holds many counts of this clonotype. V is TRBV10-3 and J is TRBJ1-1; D remains unclear. The CDR3 sequence is 13 residues long. Trimming removed 2 bases at V and 1 base at J, with 5 bases between. Germline CDR1 and CDR2: ENHRY and SYGVKD. The CDR3 spells CAISEEENTEAFF. The CDR3 bases are TGTGCCATCAGTGAGGAGGAGAACACTGAAGCTTTCTTT.

This chain joins TRBV2 and TRBJ2-7, with D perhaps matching TRBD2 (5 bases). Germline CDR1 is SNHLY and CDR2 is FYNNEI. The V gene lost 2 bases and the J gene lost 1 base, with 18 bases spanning the gap. The CDR3 covers 17 residues. The CDR3 DNA reads as TGTGCCAGCAGTGAATTTGTCGGGTTGACTAAGTCCTACGAGCAGTACTTC. Protein sequence: CASSEFVGLTKSYEQYF.

V gene TRBV30 combines with J gene TRBJ1-1; D is uncertain. From germline, CDR1 is GTSNPN and CDR2 SVGIG (reference sequence). The CDR3 contains 12 residues. The V end lost 5 bases, the J end lost 1 base, and 8 bases lay between the germline ends. CDR3 amino acids: CAWLSANTEAFF. In DNA, the CDR3 is TGTGCCTGGCTTTCAGCGAACACTGAAGCTTTCTTT.